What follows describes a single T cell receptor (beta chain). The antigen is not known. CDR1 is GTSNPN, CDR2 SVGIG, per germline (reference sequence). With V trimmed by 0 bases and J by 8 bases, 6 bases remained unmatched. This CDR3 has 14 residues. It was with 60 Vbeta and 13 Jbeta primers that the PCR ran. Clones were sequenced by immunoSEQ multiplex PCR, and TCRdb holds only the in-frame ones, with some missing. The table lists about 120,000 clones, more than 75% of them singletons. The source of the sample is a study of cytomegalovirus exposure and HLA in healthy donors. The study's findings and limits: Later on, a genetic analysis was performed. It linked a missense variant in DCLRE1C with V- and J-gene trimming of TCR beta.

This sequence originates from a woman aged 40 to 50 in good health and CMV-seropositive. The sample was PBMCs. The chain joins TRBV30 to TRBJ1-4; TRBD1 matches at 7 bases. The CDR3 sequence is CAWSVKGAIEKLFF. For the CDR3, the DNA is TGTGCCTGGAGTGTAAAGGGGGCTATAGAAAAACTGTTTTTT.